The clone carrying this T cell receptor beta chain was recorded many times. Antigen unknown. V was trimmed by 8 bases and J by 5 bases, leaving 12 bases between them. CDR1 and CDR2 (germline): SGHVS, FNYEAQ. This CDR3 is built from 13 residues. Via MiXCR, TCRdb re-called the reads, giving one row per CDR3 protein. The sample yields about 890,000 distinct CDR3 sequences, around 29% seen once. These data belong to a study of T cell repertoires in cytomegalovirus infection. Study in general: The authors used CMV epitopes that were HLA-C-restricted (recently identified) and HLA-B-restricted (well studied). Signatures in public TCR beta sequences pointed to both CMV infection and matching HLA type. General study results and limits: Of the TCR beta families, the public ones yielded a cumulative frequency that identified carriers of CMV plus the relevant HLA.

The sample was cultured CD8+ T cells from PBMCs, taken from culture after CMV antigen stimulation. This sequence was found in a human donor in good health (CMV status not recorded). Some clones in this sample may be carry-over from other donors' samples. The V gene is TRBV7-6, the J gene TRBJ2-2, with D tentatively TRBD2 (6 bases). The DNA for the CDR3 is TGTGCCAGCGCCAACGGGGGAACCGGGGAGCTGTTTTTT. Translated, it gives CASANGGTGELFF.